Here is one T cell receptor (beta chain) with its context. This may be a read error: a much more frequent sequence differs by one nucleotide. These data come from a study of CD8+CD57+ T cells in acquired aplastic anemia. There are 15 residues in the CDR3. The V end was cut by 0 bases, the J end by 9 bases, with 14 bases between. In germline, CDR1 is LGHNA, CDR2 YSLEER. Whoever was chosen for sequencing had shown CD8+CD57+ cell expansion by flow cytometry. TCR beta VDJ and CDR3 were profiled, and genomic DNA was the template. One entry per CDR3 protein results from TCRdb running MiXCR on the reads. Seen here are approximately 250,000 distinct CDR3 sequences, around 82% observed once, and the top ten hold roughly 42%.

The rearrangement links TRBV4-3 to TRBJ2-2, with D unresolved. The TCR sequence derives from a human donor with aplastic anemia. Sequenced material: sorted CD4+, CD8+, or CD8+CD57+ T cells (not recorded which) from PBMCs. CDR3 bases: TGCGCCAGCAGCCAAGATGGAACGTCTTTTAGGGAGCTGTTTTTT. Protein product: CASSQDGTSFRELFF.